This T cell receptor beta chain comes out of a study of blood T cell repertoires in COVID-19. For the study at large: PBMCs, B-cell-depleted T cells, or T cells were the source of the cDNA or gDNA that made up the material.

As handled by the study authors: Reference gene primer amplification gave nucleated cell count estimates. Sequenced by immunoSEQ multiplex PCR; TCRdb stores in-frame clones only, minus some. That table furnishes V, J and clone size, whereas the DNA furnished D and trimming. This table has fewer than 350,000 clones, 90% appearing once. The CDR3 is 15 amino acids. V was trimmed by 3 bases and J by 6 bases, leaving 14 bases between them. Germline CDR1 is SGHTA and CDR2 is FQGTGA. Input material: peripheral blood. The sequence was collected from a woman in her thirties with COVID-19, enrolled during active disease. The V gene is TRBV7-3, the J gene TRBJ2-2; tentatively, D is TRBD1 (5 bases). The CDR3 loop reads CASSLDTSGAGELFF. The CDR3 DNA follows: TGTGCCAGCAGCTTGGACACCTCGGGCGCCGGGGAGCTGTTTTTT.